These T cell receptor beta chains were read from a single sample in a study of tumor-infiltrating lymphocytes in primary liver carcinoma. TCRdb re-analysed the multiplex PCR reads in MiXCR, keeping a single row per CDR3 protein. The sample has 95,000 to 100,000 distinct CDR3 sequences, 65% to 75% seen once. Sequencing input: liver tumor tissue from sampling region 2. Receptor source: a woman between 55 and 75 years old with primary liver carcinoma and hepatitis B virus infection. Each CDR3 is given with its conserved first and last residue. The D gene is left open where the match is weak. Clone size is given for some rows only: seen once, a few or many times, or a class if the clone is expanded.

>many|TRBV14|TRBJ2-1|NA
CASSQEWSSPPYNEQFF
TGTGCCAGCAGCCAAGAATGGAGCTCCCCCCCGTACAATGAGCAGTTCTTC
>NA|TRBV11-3|TRBJ2-2|TRBD2
CAGCAGGPTGEPFF
TGTGCCGGCTGTGCGGGGGGACCGACCGGGGAGCCGTTTTTT
>few|TRBV25-1|TRBJ2-5|NA
CASSVRAVSAFQETQYF
TGTGCCAGCAGTGTTCGGGCAGTGTCCGCTTTCCAAGAGACCCAGTACTTC
>NA|TRBV4-2|TRBJ2-4|NA
CANSQGQHVAQNIQYF
TGTGCCAACAGCCAAGGGCAGCATGTTGCCCAAAACATTCAGTACTTC
>NA|TRBV6-6|TRBJ2-1|NA
CASSFSSAEQFF
TGTGCTAGCAGTTTCTCGAGTGCTGAGCAGTTCTTC
>many|TRBV6-5|TRBJ2-1|NA
CASQRGGANEQFF
TGTGCCAGCCAAAGGGGGGGGGCTAATGAGCAGTTCTTC
>NA|TRBV14|TRBJ2-7|NA
CASSQYRDRHYF
TGTGCCAGCAGCCAATACCGGGACCGGCACTACTTC
>many|TRBV6-5|TRBJ1-2|TRBD1
CASRRGRQGALYGYTF
TGTGCCAGCAGGAGGGGAAGACAGGGGGCTCTCTATGGCTACACCTTC
>NA|TRBV6-1|TRBJ1-2|NA
CASSGLAVGSYGYTF
TGTGCCAGCAGTGGCCTTGCCGTCGGAAGCTATGGCTACACCTTC
>NA|TRBV11-2|TRBJ2-5|TRBD1
CARSNQGAGETQYF
TGTGCCAGAAGCAACCAGGGGGCCGGGGAGACCCAGTACTTC
>NA|TRBV10-3|TRBJ2-1|NA
CAISDREGGGLFF
TGTGCCATCAGTGACCGCGAGGGTGGCGGGCTGTTCTTC
>NA|TRBV5-1|TRBJ2-5|NA
CASSSTRIWGETQYF
TGCGCCAGCAGCTCCACCCGTATATGGGGAGAGACCCAGTACTTC
>many|TRBV29-1|TRBJ2-1|TRBD2
CSGTGTRSYNEQFF
TGCAGCGGAACCGGGACTAGGTCCTACAATGAGCAGTTCTTC
>many|TRBV28|TRBJ2-3|TRBD2
CASIQSSGRDTQYF
TGTGCCAGCATCCAGTCTAGCGGGAGAGATACGCAGTATTTT
>NA|TRBV5-1|TRBJ1-5|NA
CASSLGGNNQPQHF
TGCGCCAGCAGCTTGGGGGGGAACAACCAGCCCCAGCATTTT
>NA|TRBV11-2|TRBJ2-5|TRBD2
CVCSYSSGSGRETHYF
TGTGTCTGCAGCTACTCCAGTGGTAGCGGGAGAGAGACCCATTACTTC
>NA|TRBV15|TRBJ2-7|NA
CATSTRGEAYEQYF
TGTGCCACCAGCACCCGAGGGGAAGCCTACGAGCAGTACTTC
>NA|TRBV29-1|TRBJ1-1|NA
CSFGPRQSLNTESFF
TGCAGCTTTGGCCCAAGACAGAGCCTGAACACTGAATCTTTCTTT
>NA|TRBV11-2|TRBJ2-3|TRBD2
CVNRLEAGGTDTQYF
TGTGTCAACAGACTAGAGGCGGGAGGCACAGATACACAGTATTTT
>NA|TRBV28|TRBJ2-5|NA
CASSSGNRITYRTETQYF
TGTGCCAGCAGTTCAGGCAATCGCATCACCTATCGAACGGAGACCCAATACTTC
>once|TRBV5-1|TRBJ2-6|NA
CASSWQTGGPSGANVLTF
TGCGCCAGCAGCTGGCAGACAGGCGGACCCTCTGGGGCCAACGTCCTGACTTTC
>NA|TRBV29-1|TRBJ2-7|NA
CSVEDKCRVQYF
TGCAGCGTTGAAGACAAATGTCGCGTGCAGTACTTC
>NA|TRBV11-2|TRBJ2-6|NA
CANCLPQGSLSGANVLTF
TGTGCCAACTGCTTACCCCAGGGTAGTTTGTCAGGGGCCAACGTCCTGACTTTC
>many|TRBV28|TRBJ2-1|TRBD2
CASSPLGGGGYNEQFF
TGTGCCAGCAGTCCTTTGGGAGGCGGGGGCTACAATGAGCAGTTCTTC
>NA|TRBV30|TRBJ2-1|NA
CAWSLGPGDYSEQFF
TGTGCCTGGAGTCTTGGGCCTGGGGATTACAGTGAGCAGTTCTTC
>few|TRBV6-5|TRBJ2-7|NA
CASSYEQPHEGAYEQYF
TGTGCCAGTAGTTACGAACAACCCCACGAGGGAGCCTACGAGCAGTACTTC
>NA|TRBV11-3|TRBJ2-1|NA
CASSLTNGLAINEQLF
TGTGCCAGCAGCTTGACTAATGGTTTAGCGATCAATGAGCAGCTCTTC
>NA|TRBV6-6|TRBJ1-2|NA
CSSSHGPRDGYGYTF
TGTAGCAGCAGCCACGGACCCCGAGACGGCTATGGCTACACCTTC
>many|TRBV28|TRBJ1-6|TRBD1
CASSLPGQVNSPLHF
TGTGCCAGCAGTTTACCGGGACAGGTTAATTCACCCCTCCACTTT
>once|TRBV12-5|TRBJ2-1|NA
CASGFEVAYNGQFF
TGCGCTAGTGGTTTCGAGGTAGCTTACAATGGGCAGTTCTTC
>NA|TRBV11-2|TRBJ2-3|NA
CASSLDRGRRWGDTQYF
TGTGCCAGCAGCTTGGATCGTGGCAGGAGATGGGGAGATACGCAGTATTTT
>NA|TRBV4-1|TRBJ2-1|NA
CVSSHTDSRSVEQFF
TGCGTCAGCAGTCACACGGACTCGAGAAGCGTTGAGCAGTTCTTC
>NA|TRBV29-1|TRBJ1-2|NA
CSLDRDCGYGYTF
TGCAGCTTGGACCGGGACTGTGGCTATGGCTACACCTTC
>NA|TRBV5-5|TRBJ1-5|NA
CASSLWVPQGFNQPQHF
TGTGCCAGCAGCTTGTGGGTCCCACAGGGTTTTAATCAGCCCCAGCATTTT
>many|TRBV4-1|TRBJ2-3|TRBD2
CASSQGRGSGADTQYF
TGCGCCAGCAGCCAAGGCCGCGGGAGTGGGGCAGATACGCAGTATTTT
>NA|TRBV4-2|TRBJ2-1|TRBD1
CASSQEARREGANEQLF
TGTGCCAGCAGCCAAGAGGCAAGGCGCGAGGGGGCCAATGAGCAGCTCTTC
>NA|TRBV5-1|TRBJ2-2|TRBD2
CAGCSSSSGRNTGELFF
TGCGCCGGCTGCTCGTCCTCTAGCGGCCGGAACACCGGGGAGCTGTTTTTT
>medium-sized|TRBV11-3|TRBJ2-4|NA
CASSYRVAKNIQYF
TGTGCCAGCAGCTATCGGGTAGCCAAAAACATTCAGTACTTC
>NA|TRBV5-1|TRBJ2-5|NA
CASSVNTWGETQYF
TGCGCCAGCAGCGTGAATACATGGGGCGAGACCCAGTACTTC
>NA|TRBV28|TRBJ2-2|TRBD2
CASSALGLAGGLGTGELFF
TGTGCCAGCAGCGCCTTGGGACTAGCGGGAGGGTTGGGGACCGGGGAGCTGTTTTTT
>NA|TRBV11-2|TRBJ2-2|NA
CASSLPQGPIGELFF
TGTGCCAGCAGCCTTCCGCAAGGACCGATCGGGGAGCTGTTTTTC
>few|TRBV19|TRBJ1-1|NA
CASNPQRGEAFF
TGTGCCAGTAACCCGCAGAGGGGAGAAGCTTTCTTT
>few|TRBV11-2|TRBJ2-2|NA
CASSPPQGPTWELFF
TGTGCCAGCAGCCCTCCTCAAGGACCGACCTGGGAGCTCTTTTTT
>many|TRBV5-6|TRBJ2-7|NA
CASSLDRLGEQYF
TGTGCCAGCAGCTTGGACAGGCTCGGCGAGCAGTACTTC